This T cell receptor beta chain stems from a study of breast tumors, draining lymph nodes, adjacent tissues. Trimming cost V 3 bases and J 5 bases, with 10 bases left between them. The CDR3 contains 12 residues. CDR1 and CDR2 from the germline V gene are SQVTM and ANQGSEA. Regarding this clonotype: Its target is unknown.

TCRdb itself ran the multiplex PCR reads through MiXCR, one entry per CDR3 protein. The sample has about 270,000 distinct CDR3 sequences, over 30% seen once. Points from the study as a whole: Findings are consistent with lymph node origin and intratumoral expansion of most tumor T cells. Compared with lymph nodes, tumors were less diverse; compared with nontumor tissue, more.

The lymph nodes were axillary draining lymph nodes from breast cancer patients. The chain employs TRBV29-1 and TRBJ1-2, with D unresolved. The sequence came from a female donor with breast cancer. Some clones in this sample may be carry-over from other donors' samples. Material for sequencing was axillary lymph node tissue. This CDR3 reads CSVDDVGYGYTF. The CDR3 DNA sequence: TGCAGCGTTGACGACGTCGGATATGGCTACACCTTC.